The clone carrying this T cell receptor (beta chain) was seen many times. The data derive from a study of identical twins. TCRdb re-derived calls from the 5' RACE reads in MiXCR, one entry per CDR3 protein. Here the sample spans around 670,000 distinct CDR3 sequences, around 6% being singletons. With no exceptions, donors were healthy Caucasians. The CDR3 covers 15 residues. The V and J ends lost 2 bases and 2 bases respectively, with 12 bases between them. The germline V gene has CDR1 SGHVS and CDR2 FQNEAQ. The sequenced sample was naive T cells sorted from blood. The receptor was derived from a young man in good health. This chain uses TRBV7-8 with TRBJ2-5, with unresolved D. The CDR3: CASSLMTDGQETQYF. CDR3 coding DNA: TGTGCCAGCAGCTTAATGACGGACGGACAAGAGACCCAGTACTTC.